The 22 T cell receptor beta chains presented below share a single source sample, sequenced in a study of CD8 T cells in Susac syndrome. Random hexamers were used to reverse transcribe about 0.45 to 1 ug of RNA. TCRdb recomputed calls from the immunoSEQ multiplex PCR reads with MiXCR, one row per CDR3 protein. The sample shows nearly 110,000 distinct CDR3 sequences, 94% of them seen only once. What was sequenced was CD8+ T cells from PBMCs. The origin of the receptors is a human donor with Susac syndrome.

This clonotype has only one observation. V and J are TRBV25-1 and TRBJ1-1, with a tentative D call TRBD1 (5 bases). CDR1 is MGHDK and CDR2 is SYGVNS in the germline V gene. V was trimmed by 6 bases and J by 1 base, leaving 6 bases between them. The CDR3 sequence is 12 residues long. The CDR3 bases are TGTGCCAGCAGGGGGCCGAACACTGAAGCTTTCTTT. Amino acids: CASRGPNTEAFF.

The chain employs TRBV3-1 and TRBJ2-5, with no clear D. The V gene's germline CDR1 is LGHDT and CDR2 YNNKEL (reference sequence). The length of the CDR3 is 14 residues. Trimming cost V 5 bases and J 1 base, with 11 bases left between them. CDR3 loop: CASSEKGFQETQYF. The CDR3 nucleotides are TGTGCCAGCAGCGAGAAGGGCTTCCAAGAGACCCAGTACTTC.

The chain uses TRBV7-9 and TRBJ2-1; either TRBD1 or TRBD2 may fit D (6 bases each). V gave up 1 base and J gave up 7 bases, with 17 bases separating them. The germline gives CDR1 SEHNR, CDR2 FQNEAQ (reference sequence). The CDR3 extends over 16 amino acids. In DNA, the CDR3 is TGTGCCAGCAGCTTAGTGGGGACTTACCAGGGGAATGAGCAGTTCTTC. Its protein product is CASSLVGTYQGNEQFF.

This clonotype appeared once. V and J are TRBV9 and TRBJ2-5; D may be TRBD1 (6 bases). This CDR3 is 14 amino acids long. V was pared by 3 bases and J by 0 bases, with 9 bases between. Germline V gene data show CDR1 as SGDLS and CDR2 as YYNGEE. The CDR3 DNA is TGTGCCAGCAGCGGGGGGCAGGACCAAGAGACCCAGTACTTC. This sequence encodes CASSGGQDQETQYF. The whole variable domain, filled in from reference TRBV9 and TRBJ2-5, reads DSGVTQTPKHLITATGQRVTLRCSPRSGDLSVYWYQQSLDQGLQFLIQYYNGEERAKGNILERFSAQQFPDLHSELNLSSLELGDSALYFCASSGGQDQETQYFGPGTRLLVL.

The chain joins TRBV29-1 to TRBJ2-6; no definite D call. The CDR3 loop spans 16 amino acids. V was cut by 6 bases and J by 0 bases, with 15 bases left in between. Looked up from germline, CDR1 is SQVTM and CDR2 is ANQGSEA. CDR3 DNA sequence: TGCAGCGTCGAAAAGGGCGATCACTCTGGGGCCAACGTCCTGACTTTC. Translation: CSVEKGDHSGANVLTF.

The chain is built from TRBV20-1 and TRBJ2-1; 9 bases fit TRBD1. Germline loops: CDR1 DFQATT, CDR2 SNEGSKA (reference sequence). The CDR3 is 15 amino acids. V gave up 1 base and J gave up 9 bases; unmatched junction bases: 10. CDR3 loop: CSARGRDRVWGEQFF. The CDR3 DNA reads TGCAGTGCTAGAGGGCGGGACAGGGTCTGGGGTGAGCAGTTCTTC.

This chain links TRBV11-2 with TRBJ2-5; 8 bases align to TRBD2. Germline CDR1 and CDR2: SGHAT and FQNNGV. The V gene end was trimmed by 4 bases and the J gene end by 5 bases; junction bases not matched to a gene: 6. This CDR3 region has 14 residues. DNA of the CDR3: TGTGCCAGCAGCTCTCCGGGAGGGTCCGAGACCCAGTACTTC. This codes for CASSSPGGSETQYF. Based on the CDR3 plus reference TRBV11-2 and TRBJ2-5, the full variable domain is EAGVAQSPRYKIIEKRQSVAFWCNPISGHATLYWYQQILGQGPKLLIQFQNNGVVDDSQLPKDRFSAERLKGVDSTLKIQPAKLEDSAVYLCASSSPGGSETQYFGPGTRLLVL.

This clonotype has only one observation. The rearrangement joins TRBV12-3 or TRBV12-4 to TRBJ1-2; TRBD1 might be the D (5 bases). The length of the CDR3 is 15 residues. Deletions cut 5 bases from V and 4 bases from J, with 17 bases between. CDR3 nucleotide sequence: TGTGCCAGCAGTCCAACGGCGGGGGGTGGCTATGGCTACACCTTC. Amino acid sequence: CASSPTAGGGYGYTF.

This clonotype was found once. The gene calls are TRBV7-9 and TRBJ2-4; a weak D match, TRBD1 (5 bases). Germline CDR1 is SEHNR and CDR2 is FQNEAQ (reference sequence). The CDR3 length is 15 residues. V lost 1 base and J 3 bases, leaving 10 bases between the germline ends. CDR3 protein: CASSLGIDSKNIQYF. The CDR3 nucleotides read TGTGCCAGCAGCTTAGGGATAGACAGCAAAAACATTCAGTACTTC.

The rearrangement links TRBV12-3 or TRBV12-4 to TRBJ2-5; a possible D gene is TRBD2 (5 bases). The length of the CDR3 is 13 residues. The V end lost 3 bases, the J end lost 9 bases, and 14 bases lay between the germline ends. CDR3 sequence (DNA): TGTGCCAGCAGTTTCAACCTACTAGTTCCCCAGTACTTC. As protein: CASSFNLLVPQYF.

The chain recombines TRBV13 with TRBJ2-7; the D gene is possibly TRBD2 (5 bases). The V gene's germline CDR1 is PRHDT and CDR2 FYEKMQ (reference sequence). The CDR3 loop spans 11 amino acids. V lost 3 bases and J lost 7, with 7 bases in between. CDR3 loop: CASSLEREQYF. CDR3 DNA sequence: TGTGCCAGCAGCTTGGAGCGGGAGCAGTACTTC.

There are a few counts of this clonotype. The CDR3 is CASSQAGDTQYF. CDR3 sequence (DNA): TGTGCCAGCAGTCAAGCAGGGGATACGCAGTATTTT. The rearrangement joins TRBV9 to TRBJ2-3, with a possible D match to TRBD1 (5 bases). The CDR3 consists of 12 residues. Germline V gives CDR1 SGDLS, CDR2 YYNGEE. V shed 5 bases and J shed 6 bases, with 10 bases lying between them.

The CDR3 loop is CASSQGTGTGEKLFF. CDR3 nucleotides: TGTGCCAGCAGCCAGGGCACGGGGACAGGTGAAAAACTGTTTTTT. V and J are TRBV4-2 and TRBJ1-4, with 8 bases identical to TRBD1. The CDR3 spans 15 residues. Germline V gene sequence: CDR1 LGHNA, CDR2 YNFKEQ. V lost 3 bases to trimming and J lost 7 bases; unmatched junction nucleotides: 7.

The genes are TRBV20-1 and TRBJ2-1, with D hard to call. V was pared by 3 bases and J by 4 bases, with 13 bases between. The CDR3 sequence is 14 residues long. The V gene's germline CDR1 is DFQATT and CDR2 SNEGSKA (reference sequence). CDR3 protein: CSASLLSPYNEQFF. The CDR3 bases are TGCAGTGCTAGCTTGCTTAGCCCGTACAATGAGCAGTTCTTC.

This chain links TRBV12-3 or TRBV12-4 with TRBJ2-7; no clear D gene. V lost 3 bases and J lost 2, with 8 bases in between. CDR3 length: 13 residues. Here the CDR3 reads CASSLAGPYEQYF. The CDR3 bases are TGTGCCAGCAGTTTGGCAGGACCCTACGAGCAGTACTTC.

The CDR3 region has the DNA TGTGCCAGCACTGGAGGCGTGATGGATCAGCCCCAGCATTTT. Protein sequence: CASTGGVMDQPQHF. This chain uses TRBV2 with TRBJ1-5; D is unclear. Trimming removed 7 bases from V and 5 bases from J, with 15 bases in between. The CDR3 sequence is 14 residues long. CDR1 is SNHLY, CDR2 FYNNEI, per germline. The full variable domain, with the rest looked up from reference TRBV2 and TRBJ1-5, is EPEVTQTPSHQVTQMGQEVILRCVPISNHLYFYWYRQILGQKVEFLVSFYNNEISEKSEIFDDQFSVERPDGSNFTLKIRSTKLEDSAMYFCASTGGVMDQPQHFGDGTRLSIL.

In its sample, this clonotype was seen once. CDR3 DNA: TGTGCCAGCAGCCGCAGGGGATCAGGGGGCACCGGGGAGCTGTTTTTT. It specifies CASSRRGSGGTGELFF. V and J are TRBV5-4 and TRBJ2-2; the match to TRBD1 covers 7 bases. This CDR3 contains 16 residues. CDR1 and CDR2 from the germline V gene are SGHNT and YYREEE (reference sequence). The V segment lost 4 bases and the J segment 4 bases; nucleotides outside the gene matches: 10.

This clonotype was recorded once. The chain employs TRBV20-1 and TRBJ2-7, with 9 positions matching TRBD2. The V segment lost 3 bases and the J segment 5 bases; nucleotides outside the gene matches: 2. Germline-derived CDR1 and CDR2 are DFQATT and SNEGSKA (reference sequence). CDR3 length equals 12 residues. In DNA, the CDR3 is TGCAGTGCTAGGGCTAGCGGGAACGAGCAGTACTTC. Protein: CSARASGNEQYF.

This chain links TRBV12-3 or TRBV12-4 with TRBJ2-3; maybe TRBD2 (6 bases). The CDR3 extends over 12 amino acids. Trimming stripped 6 bases from V and 6 bases from J, with 10 bases between. The CDR3 sequence: CASRGLPDTQYF. For the CDR3, the DNA is TGTGCCAGCAGGGGACTCCCGGATACGCAGTATTTT.

The chain employs TRBV9 and TRBJ1-2; TRBD1 might be the D (5 bases). Trimming left V 3 bases short and J 4 bases short, with 7 bases between. Germline lookup yields CDR1 SGDLS and CDR2 YYNGEE. The CDR3 length is 12 residues. CDR3 region: CASSAQGYGYTF. As DNA, the CDR3 is TGTGCCAGCAGCGCCCAGGGCTATGGCTACACCTTC.

The rearrangement joins TRBV6-1 to TRBJ2-7, with 7 bases aligning to TRBD1. The length of the CDR3 is 17 residues. The junction had 13 bases not matched to a gene; V was cut back by 5 bases and J by 0 bases. CDR1 and CDR2 (germline): MNHNS, SASEGT. CDR3 sequence: CASSQSGGVDLSYEQYF. CDR3 in DNA: TGTGCCAGCAGTCAGTCAGGGGGTGTGGACCTCTCCTACGAGCAGTACTTC.

V gene TRBV4-2 combines with J gene TRBJ2-1, with D hard to call. CDR3 length equals 16 residues. In germline, CDR1 is LGHNA, CDR2 YNFKEQ. V was cut by 0 bases and J by 5 bases, with 14 bases left in between. Written as DNA, the CDR3 is TGTGCCAGCAGCCAAGATGTCGCCGACCCAAACAATGAGCAGTTCTTC. Amino acids: CASSQDVADPNNEQFF.